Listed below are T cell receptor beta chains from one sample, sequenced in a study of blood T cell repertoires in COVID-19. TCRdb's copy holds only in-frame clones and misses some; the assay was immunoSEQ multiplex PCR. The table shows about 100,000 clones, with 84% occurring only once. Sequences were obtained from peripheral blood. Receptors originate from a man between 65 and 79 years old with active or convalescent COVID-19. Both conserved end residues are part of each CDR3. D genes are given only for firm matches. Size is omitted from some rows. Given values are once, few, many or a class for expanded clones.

CDR3aa: CASSVEAGTHTEAFF
d_gene: -
v_gene: TRBV9
abundance: -
j_gene: TRBJ1-1

CDR3aa: CSASTGGGQYF
d_gene: TRBD1
v_gene: TRBV20-1
abundance: -
j_gene: TRBJ2-7

CDR3aa: CASSLLAGGIDTQYF
d_gene: TRBD2
v_gene: TRBV18
abundance: -
j_gene: TRBJ2-3

CDR3aa: CASSLWRISGGADTQYF
d_gene: TRBD2
v_gene: TRBV7-2
abundance: -
j_gene: TRBJ2-3

CDR3aa: CASSQKGGNLYEQYF
d_gene: -
v_gene: TRBV5-6
abundance: few
j_gene: TRBJ2-7

CDR3aa: CASSLPGTGGGYGYTF
d_gene: TRBD1
v_gene: TRBV19
abundance: -
j_gene: TRBJ1-2

CDR3aa: CAWSLRGIGGYTF
d_gene: -
v_gene: TRBV30
abundance: few
j_gene: TRBJ1-2

CDR3aa: CAWSVGTENYGYTF
d_gene: TRBD1
v_gene: TRBV30
abundance: -
j_gene: TRBJ1-2

CDR3aa: CASSLEQRGAYEQYF
d_gene: TRBD2
v_gene: TRBV5-1
abundance: -
j_gene: TRBJ2-7

CDR3aa: CASTIGPGNSHGYTF
d_gene: -
v_gene: TRBV19
abundance: -
j_gene: TRBJ1-2

CDR3aa: CSARTTADGGEKLFF
d_gene: -
v_gene: TRBV29-1
abundance: -
j_gene: TRBJ1-4

CDR3aa: CASRGQINYGYTF
d_gene: TRBD1
v_gene: TRBV2
abundance: -
j_gene: TRBJ1-2

CDR3aa: CASSLGTGEGTDTQYF
d_gene: TRBD1
v_gene: TRBV5-8
abundance: -
j_gene: TRBJ2-3

CDR3aa: CASSLVALSYEQYF
d_gene: -
v_gene: TRBV6-6
abundance: -
j_gene: TRBJ2-7

CDR3aa: CASSLTAGLHGYTF
d_gene: -
v_gene: TRBV2
abundance: -
j_gene: TRBJ1-2

CDR3aa: CASMGQGHSYNEQFF
d_gene: -
v_gene: TRBV2
abundance: few
j_gene: TRBJ2-1

CDR3aa: CASSRRQGELFF
d_gene: -
v_gene: TRBV6-2/TRBV6-3
abundance: -
j_gene: TRBJ2-2